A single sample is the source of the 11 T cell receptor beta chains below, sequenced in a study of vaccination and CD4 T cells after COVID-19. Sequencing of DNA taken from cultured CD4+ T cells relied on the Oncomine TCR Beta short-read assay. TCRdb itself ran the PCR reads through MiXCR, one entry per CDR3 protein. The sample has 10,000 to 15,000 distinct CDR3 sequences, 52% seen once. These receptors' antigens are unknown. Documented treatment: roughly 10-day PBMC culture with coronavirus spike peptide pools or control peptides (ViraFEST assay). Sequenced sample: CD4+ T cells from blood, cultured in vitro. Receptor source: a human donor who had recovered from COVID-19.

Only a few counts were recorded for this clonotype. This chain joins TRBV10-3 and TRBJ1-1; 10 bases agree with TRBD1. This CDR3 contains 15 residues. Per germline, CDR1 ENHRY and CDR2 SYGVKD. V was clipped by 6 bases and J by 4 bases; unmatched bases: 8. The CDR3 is CAIRDRGSGGTEAFF. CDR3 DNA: TGTGCCATCAGGGACAGGGGGTCCGGAGGCACTGAAGCTTTCTTT.

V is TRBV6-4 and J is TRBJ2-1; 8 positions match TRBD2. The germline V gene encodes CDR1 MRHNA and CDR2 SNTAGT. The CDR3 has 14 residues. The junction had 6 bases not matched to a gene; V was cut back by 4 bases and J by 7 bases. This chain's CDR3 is CASSGSGGGNEQFF. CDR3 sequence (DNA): TGTGCCAGCAGTGGATCGGGAGGGGGGAATGAGCAGTTCTTC.

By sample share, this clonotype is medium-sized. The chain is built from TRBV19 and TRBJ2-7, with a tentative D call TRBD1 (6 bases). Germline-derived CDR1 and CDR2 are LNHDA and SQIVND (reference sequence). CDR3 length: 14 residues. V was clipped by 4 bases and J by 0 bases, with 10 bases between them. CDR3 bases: TGTGCCAGTAGTAGCTGGGACACCTCCTACGAGCAGTACTTC. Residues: CASSSWDTSYEQYF. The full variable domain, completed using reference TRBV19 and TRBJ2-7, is DGGITQSPKYLFRKEGQNVTLSCEQNLNHDAMYWYRQDPGQGLRLIYYSQIVNDFQKGDIAEGYSVSREKKESFPLTVTSAQKNPTAFYLCASSSWDTSYEQYFGPGTRLTVT.

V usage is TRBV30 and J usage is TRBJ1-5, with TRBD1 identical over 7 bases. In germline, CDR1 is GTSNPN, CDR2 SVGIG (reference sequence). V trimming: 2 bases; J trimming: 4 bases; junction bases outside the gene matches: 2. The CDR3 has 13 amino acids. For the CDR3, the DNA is TGTGCCTGGAGTTGGGACAGAAATCAGCCCCAGCATTTT. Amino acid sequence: CAWSWDRNQPQHF.

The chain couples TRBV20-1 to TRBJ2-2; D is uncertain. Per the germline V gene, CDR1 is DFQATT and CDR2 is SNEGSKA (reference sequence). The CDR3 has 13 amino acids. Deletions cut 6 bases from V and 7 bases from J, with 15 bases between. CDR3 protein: CSAPRSENGELFF. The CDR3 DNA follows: TGCAGTGCCCCGCGCAGTGAGAACGGGGAGCTGTTTTTT.

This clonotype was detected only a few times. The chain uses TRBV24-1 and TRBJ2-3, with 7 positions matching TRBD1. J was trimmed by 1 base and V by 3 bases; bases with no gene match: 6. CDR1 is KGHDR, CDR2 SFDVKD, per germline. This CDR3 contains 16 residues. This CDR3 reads CATSDRQGEGTDTQYF. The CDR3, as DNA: TGTGCCACCAGTGATAGACAGGGTGAGGGCACAGATACGCAGTATTTT.

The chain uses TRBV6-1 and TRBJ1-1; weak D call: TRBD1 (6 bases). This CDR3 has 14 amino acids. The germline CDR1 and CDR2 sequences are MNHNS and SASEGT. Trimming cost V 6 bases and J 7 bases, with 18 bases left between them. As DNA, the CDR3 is TGTGCCAGCAGGGGGGCAGGGGCTTCGAATGAAGCTTTCTTT. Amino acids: CASRGAGASNEAFF.

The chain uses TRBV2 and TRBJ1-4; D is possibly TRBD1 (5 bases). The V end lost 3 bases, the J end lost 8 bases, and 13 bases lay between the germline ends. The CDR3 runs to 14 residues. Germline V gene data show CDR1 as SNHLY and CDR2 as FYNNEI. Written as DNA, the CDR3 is TGTGCCAGCAGTGAGTGGGCAGGGAAAGAAAAACTGTTTTTT. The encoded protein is CASSEWAGKEKLFF.

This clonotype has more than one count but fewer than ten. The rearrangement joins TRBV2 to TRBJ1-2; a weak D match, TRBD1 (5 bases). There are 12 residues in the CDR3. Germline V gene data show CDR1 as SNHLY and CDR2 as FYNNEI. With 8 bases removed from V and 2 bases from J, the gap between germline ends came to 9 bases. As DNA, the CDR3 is TGTGCCAGCCGTGCAGGGAACTATGGCTACACCTTC. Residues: CASRAGNYGYTF.

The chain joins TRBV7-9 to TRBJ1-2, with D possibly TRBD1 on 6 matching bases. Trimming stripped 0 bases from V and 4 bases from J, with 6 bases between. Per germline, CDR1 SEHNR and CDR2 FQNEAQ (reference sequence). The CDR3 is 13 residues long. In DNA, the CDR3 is TGTGCCAGCAGCTTAGCAGGGGGCTATGGCTACACCTTC. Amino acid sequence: CASSLAGGYGYTF.

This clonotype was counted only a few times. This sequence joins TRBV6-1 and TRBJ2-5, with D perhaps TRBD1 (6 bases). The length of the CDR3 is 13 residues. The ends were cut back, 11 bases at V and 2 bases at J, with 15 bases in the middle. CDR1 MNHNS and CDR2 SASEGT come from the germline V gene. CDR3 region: CALGGALQETQYF. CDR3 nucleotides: TGTGCCCTTGGGGGCGCCTTACAAGAGACCCAGTACTTC.